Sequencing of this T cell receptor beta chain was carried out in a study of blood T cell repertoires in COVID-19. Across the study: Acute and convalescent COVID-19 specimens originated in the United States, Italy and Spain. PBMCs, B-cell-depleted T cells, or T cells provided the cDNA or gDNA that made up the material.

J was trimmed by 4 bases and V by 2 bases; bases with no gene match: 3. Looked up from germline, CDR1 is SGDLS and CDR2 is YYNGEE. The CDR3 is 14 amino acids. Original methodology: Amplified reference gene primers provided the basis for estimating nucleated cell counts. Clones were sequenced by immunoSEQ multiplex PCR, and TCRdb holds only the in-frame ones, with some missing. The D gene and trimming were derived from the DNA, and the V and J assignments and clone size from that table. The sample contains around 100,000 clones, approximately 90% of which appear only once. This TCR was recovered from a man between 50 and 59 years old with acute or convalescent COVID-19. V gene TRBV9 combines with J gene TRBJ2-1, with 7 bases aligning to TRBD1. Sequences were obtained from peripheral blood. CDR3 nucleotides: TGTGCCAGCAGCGTTGGGACAGTTTACAATGAGCAGTTCTTC. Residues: CASSVGTVYNEQFF.